This TCR beta chain is drawn from a study of OX40 agonist ivuxolimab in advanced cancers. Across the study: At about 82% male, the cohort had a mean age of 60 years, ranging from about 23 to 80. Study results and limitations: Several nonresponders also turned out to have low normalized T-cell clonal expansion. The 0.1-3.0 mg/kg partial responders had among the lowest clonal expansion.

This CDR3 comprises 11 residues. Germline loops: CDR1 SGHNT, CDR2 YYREEE (reference sequence). Trimming at V came to 4 bases and at J to 7 bases, leaving 2 bases not matched to a gene. If patients had autoimmune disease history or systemic immunosuppression, they were excluded. Generated by immunoSEQ multiplex PCR, the TCRdb table keeps only in-frame clones and is missing some. This sample has more than 50,000 clones, with 82% found just once. On this clone itself: Its antigen is unknown.

The TCR comes from an adult with an advanced solid tumor such as melanoma, head and neck, liver or kidney cancer. The V and J genes are TRBV5-4 and TRBJ2-7, with 7 positions matching TRBD2. Sequencing was performed on CD4+ or CD8+ T cells sorted from blood, taken in a trial of the OX40 agonist ivuxolimab. CDR3 protein: CASSRGGEQYF. The DNA of the CDR3 is TGTGCCAGCAGCCGCGGGGGAGAGCAGTACTTC. Filled out from reference TRBV5-4 and TRBJ2-7, the complete variable domain reads ETGVTQSPTHLIKTRGQQVTLRCSSQSGHNTVSWYQQALGQGPQFIFQYYREEENGRGNFPPRFSGLQFPNYSSELNVNALELDDSALYLCASSRGGEQYFGPGTRLTVT.